This T cell receptor beta chain came from a study of cytomegalovirus exposure and HLA in healthy donors. PCR amplification relied on 60 Vbeta primers (plus 13 Jbeta primers). The method was immunoSEQ multiplex PCR; TCRdb's version includes in-frame clones alone and lacks a portion of them. This table has about 200,000 clones, roughly 85% appearing once. Per germline, CDR1 KGHSH and CDR2 LQKENI. The CDR3 sequence is 14 residues long. V was pared by 3 bases and J by 7 bases, with 5 bases of the junction left unmatched. Points from the study as a whole: Indistinguishable V segments, including TRBV6-2 and TRBV6-3, were excluded. A reported reduction in N-insertions relative to the 666-donor mean was seen in an Asian-associated ancestry cluster in a later analysis. Later, TCR association rates were found to vary by HLA locus, highest for DRB1 and lowest for HLA-C. When analyzed later, a missense DCLRE1C variant was found to be linked to TCR beta V- and J-gene trimming.

Comments on this clone: Its matching antigen is unknown.

The sample comprised PBMCs. The genes are TRBV18 and TRBJ2-7, with 11 bases aligning to TRBD1. The sequence was obtained from a woman in her fifties or sixties in good health and CMV-seronegative. This CDR3 is CASSPGQGALEQYF. The CDR3, as DNA: TGTGCCAGCTCACCCGGACAGGGGGCGTTAGAGCAGTACTTC.